Sequencing of this T cell receptor (beta chain) was carried out in a study of molecular identifiers for immune sequencing clone quantification. This clonotype was detected many times. In TCRdb, the PCR reads were re-called with MiXCR into one record per CDR3 protein. Found here are 490,000 or so distinct CDR3 sequences, about 22% of them singletons; the top ten hold 0.7% to 1%. The germline V gene has CDR1 DFQATT and CDR2 SNEGSKA (reference sequence). The length of the CDR3 is 10 residues. V lost 5 bases and J 4 bases, leaving 6 bases between the germline ends. The sample consisted of naive CD8+ T cells from blood, with Jurkat cell RNA spiked in. The subset: FACS-sorted CD8+CD4-CCR7+CD45RA+ naive T cells. This TCR came from a human donor in good health. Some libraries in this study had Jurkat cell RNA spiked in. The chain links TRBV20-1 to TRBJ2-7; D gene unclear. Written as DNA, the CDR3 is TGCAGTGCTTATGCGTACGAGCAGTACTTC. Translated: CSAYAYEQYF.